A selection of T cell receptor beta chains follows, all from one sample in a study of blood T cell repertoires in COVID-19. Sequenced by immunoSEQ multiplex PCR; TCRdb stores in-frame clones only, minus some. The sample has just under 250,000 clones, more than 85% seen once. Sequencing used PBMCs or T cells enriched from blood (not recorded which). The receptors shown here come from a woman aged 25 to 39 who had recovered from COVID-19. Both conserved end residues are part of each CDR3. Fields, in order: V gene, J gene, clone size, D gene, CDR3 protein, CDR3 DNA. D genes are given only for firm matches. Clone size is shown for a subset of rows, as once, few, many or a class of expanded clone.

>TRBV18|TRBJ2-7|few|TRBD2
CASSPSGTSFYEQYF
TGTGCCAGCTCACCATCCGGGACTAGTTTCTACGAGCAGTACTTC
>TRBV19|TRBJ1-4|-|-
CANTGLGSEKLFF
TGTGCCAACACAGGGCTGGGGAGCGAAAAACTGTTTTTT
>TRBV14|TRBJ2-3|-|-
CASSQDRGIRTDTQYF
TGTGCCAGCAGCCAAGATCGAGGGATTCGGACAGATACGCAGTATTTT
>TRBV18|TRBJ2-1|-|-
CASSPPRGTHNEQFF
TGTGCCAGCTCACCCCCCCGGGGGACCCACAATGAGCAGTTCTTC
>TRBV10-3|TRBJ2-5|-|-
CAISEYGTGRETQYF
TGTGCCATCAGTGAGTATGGAACAGGGAGAGAGACCCAGTACTTC
>TRBV5-6|TRBJ1-2|-|-
CASSLEQFNYGYTF
TGTGCCAGCAGCTTGGAACAGTTTAACTATGGCTACACCTTC
>TRBV19|TRBJ1-5|-|TRBD1
CASAIGQGAIQPQHF
TGTGCCAGCGCCATAGGACAGGGGGCTATTCAGCCCCAGCATTTT
>TRBV28|TRBJ2-6|-|-
CATPGLEANVLTF
TGTGCCACCCCCGGGTTGGAAGCCAACGTCCTGACTTTC
>TRBV4-1|TRBJ1-4|-|-
CASSQRGGGNEKLFF
TGCGCCAGCAGCCAGCGGGGAGGGGGTAATGAAAAACTGTTTTTT
>TRBV2|TRBJ2-7|-|TRBD1
CASRDRVSEQYF
TGTGCCAGCAGGGACAGGGTTTCCGAGCAGTACTTC
>TRBV11-2|TRBJ1-2|-|-
CASSFSALGAYGYTF
TGTGCCAGCAGCTTCTCGGCGCTGGGGGCCTATGGCTACACCTTC
>TRBV15|TRBJ2-6|-|-
CATSRDPGFGANVLTF
TGTGCCACCAGCAGAGATCCCGGGTTTGGGGCCAACGTCCTGACTTTC
>TRBV6-5|TRBJ2-7|-|TRBD2
CASSPAGGGEQYF
TGTGCCAGCAGCCCCGCGGGGGGCGGTGAGCAGTACTTC
>TRBV24-1|TRBJ1-5|-|-
CATSASTHQPQHF
TGTGCCACCAGTGCTAGCACGCATCAGCCCCAGCATTTT
>TRBV28|TRBJ2-1|-|TRBD1
CASRRPGQGKSNEQFF
TGTGCCAGCAGACGGCCGGGACAGGGGAAGAGTAATGAGCAGTTCTTC
>TRBV19|TRBJ2-3|-|TRBD2
CASSPGLAGGPWTDTQYF
TGTGCCAGTAGCCCAGGACTAGCGGGAGGGCCTTGGACAGATACGCAGTATTTT
>TRBV27|TRBJ2-2|-|TRBD1
CASSLYSRGQGNTGELFF
TGTGCCAGCAGTTTATATTCCCGCGGACAGGGAAACACCGGGGAGCTGTTTTTT
>TRBV3-1/TRBV3-2|TRBJ2-7|few|-
CASSQEITAPFYEQYF
TGTGCCAGCAGCCAAGAAATAACAGCTCCATTCTACGAGCAGTACTTC
>TRBV7-2|TRBJ2-3|-|-
CASSLASGQPNTQYF
TGTGCCAGCAGCTTAGCATCGGGACAACCAAATACGCAGTATTTT
>TRBV25-1|TRBJ1-1|-|-
CASSEWEGGMNTEAFF
TGTGCCAGCAGTGAATGGGAGGGGGGAATGAACACTGAAGCTTTCTTT
>TRBV4-3|TRBJ1-1|-|TRBD1
CASRGQGLTEAFF
TGCGCCAGCAGGGGACAGGGACTTACTGAAGCTTTCTTT
>TRBV5-1|TRBJ1-1|-|-
CASSPLGGRVGTEAFF
TGCGCCAGCAGCCCCCTAGGAGGTCGGGTAGGGACTGAAGCTTTCTTT
>TRBV14|TRBJ1-4|-|TRBD1
CASSQEGDSRLNEKLFF
TGTGCCAGCAGCCAAGAGGGGGACAGTAGATTAAATGAAAAACTGTTTTTT
>TRBV5-5|TRBJ1-2|-|-
CASRRWEDNGYTF
TGTGCCAGCAGACGATGGGAGGATAATGGCTACACCTTC
>TRBV20-1|TRBJ1-2|-|-
CSASTLGPIFLLGYTF
TGCAGTGCTAGTACATTGGGCCCAATTTTTCTACTGGGCTACACCTTC
>TRBV28|TRBJ2-7|once|-
CASTSYEQYF
TGTGCCAGCACCAGCTACGAGCAGTACTTC
>TRBV11-3|TRBJ2-1|-|-
CASSPSSLSSYNEQFF
TGTGCCAGCAGCCCTTCTTCACTGAGCTCCTACAATGAGCAGTTCTTC
>TRBV7-2|TRBJ1-2|-|-
CASSLAAQGGGGYTF
TGTGCCAGCAGCTTAGCGGCACAGGGCGGTGGTGGCTACACCTTC
>TRBV5-1|TRBJ2-7|-|TRBD2
CATRPAGGPGNEQYF
TGCGCCACACGGCCGGCGGGAGGGCCCGGCAACGAGCAGTACTTC
>TRBV11-2|TRBJ1-4|-|-
CASSLTAGGEKLFF
TGTGCCAGCAGCTTAACGGCCGGAGGGGAAAAACTGTTTTTT
>TRBV6-5|TRBJ2-7|-|TRBD1
CASSLPGQGNQYF
TGTGCCAGCAGCTTGCCGGGACAGGGCAACCAGTACTTC
>TRBV9|TRBJ1-2|few|-
CASSLRGEGLDYGYTF
TGTGCCAGCTCCCTTAGGGGGGAGGGGCTAGACTATGGCTACACCTTC
>TRBV27|TRBJ2-1|-|TRBD2
CASSLYGGRNYNEQFF
TGTGCCAGCAGTTTATATGGCGGGAGGAACTACAATGAGCAGTTCTTC
>TRBV7-9|TRBJ2-1|-|TRBD2
CASSAGTSGHRNEQFF
TGTGCCAGCAGCGCCGGGACTAGTGGGCATAGGAATGAGCAGTTCTTC
>TRBV27|TRBJ2-7|-|-
CASSLSSLYEQYF
TGTGCCAGCAGTTTATCATCCCTCTACGAGCAGTACTTC
>TRBV4-2|TRBJ1-4|once|-
CASSQTAGAGGSNEKLFF
TGTGCCAGCAGCCAAACGGCAGGAGCGGGGGGGTCTAATGAAAAACTGTTTTTT
>TRBV4-3|TRBJ2-7|-|-
CASSQDTQGNSYEQYF
TGCGCCAGCAGCCAGGACACGCAGGGAAACTCCTACGAGCAGTACTTC
>TRBV7-9|TRBJ2-7|once|-
CASSIRSRGHEQYF
TGTGCCAGCAGCATTAGGTCCAGGGGCCACGAGCAGTACTTC
>TRBV5-1|TRBJ1-1|-|TRBD1
CASSKEQGVTEAFF
TGCGCCAGCAGCAAGGAACAGGGGGTCACTGAAGCTTTCTTT
>TRBV21-1|TRBJ2-1|-|-
CASSPYGSQPGGNEQFF
TGTGCCAGCAGCCCATACGGAAGCCAACCCGGGGGAAATGAGCAGTTCTTC
>TRBV3-1/TRBV3-2|TRBJ2-7|once|TRBD2
CASSQPSGRLEQYF
TGTGCCAGCAGCCAACCTAGCGGGAGGCTCGAGCAGTACTTC
>TRBV27|TRBJ1-5|once|-
CASSLAVSQPQHF
TGTGCCAGCAGTTTAGCGGTTTCTCAGCCCCAGCATTTT
>TRBV6-2/TRBV6-3|TRBJ1-5|-|-
CASSYRSGNQPQHF
TGTGCCAGCAGTTACCGGAGTGGGAATCAGCCCCAGCATTTT
>TRBV9|TRBJ2-1|-|TRBD1
CASSVSRQGESGEQFF
TGTGCCAGCAGCGTAAGTCGACAGGGAGAGTCCGGTGAGCAGTTCTTC
>TRBV29-1|TRBJ2-1|-|TRBD2
CSVVSGAGGSWWSEQFF
TGCAGCGTTGTTTCGGGAGCGGGAGGTTCCTGGTGGAGTGAGCAGTTCTTC
>TRBV18|TRBJ1-1|once|-
CASSPAQNTEAFF
TGTGCCAGCTCACCCGCACAGAACACTGAAGCTTTCTTT
>TRBV28|TRBJ1-2|-|-
CASSLFQGRGGYTF
TGTGCCAGCAGTTTATTCCAGGGGAGGGGTGGCTACACCTTC
>TRBV5-1|TRBJ1-1|once|-
CASSFQENTEAFF
TGTGCCAGCAGCTTTCAGGAGAACACTGAAGCTTTCTTT
>TRBV7-3|TRBJ1-1|-|-
CASSPAGKENTEAFF
TGTGCCAGCAGCCCCGCAGGAAAGGAGAACACTGAAGCTTTCTTT
>TRBV3-1/TRBV3-2|TRBJ1-2|-|-
CASSPRRGYLFYGYTF
TGTGCCAGCAGCCCACGAAGGGGCTACTTATTCTATGGCTACACCTTC
>TRBV7-9|TRBJ1-6|-|-
CASSLSVGESPLHF
TGTGCCAGCAGCCTATCTGTGGGCGAATCACCCCTCCACTTT
>TRBV6-6|TRBJ2-6|-|TRBD1
CASSWATGDANVLTF
TGTGCCAGCAGTTGGGCGACAGGGGATGCCAACGTCCTGACTTTC
>TRBV19|TRBJ1-4|-|-
CASSIDGSGANEKLFF
TGTGCCAGTAGTATAGACGGATCCGGGGCTAATGAAAAACTGTTTTTT
>TRBV18|TRBJ1-5|once|TRBD1
CASSPLPLGQGIQPQHF
TGTGCCAGCTCACCACTCCCCCTGGGACAGGGGATTCAGCCCCAGCATTTT
>TRBV2|TRBJ1-5|once|-
CASSVWESGNQPQHF
TGTGCCAGCAGTGTTTGGGAGAGCGGCAATCAGCCCCAGCATTTT
>TRBV19|TRBJ1-5|-|-
CASSITSFNQPQHF
TGTGCCAGTAGTATCACCAGTTTCAATCAGCCCCAGCATTTT
>TRBV18|TRBJ2-1|-|-
CASSPSRSDEQFF
TGTGCCAGCTCACCCTCTAGGTCCGATGAGCAGTTCTTC
>TRBV28|TRBJ1-2|-|TRBD1
CASSLGQGRHFRGYTF
TGTGCCAGCAGTCTCGGACAGGGGCGCCACTTTAGAGGCTACACCTTC
>TRBV7-2|TRBJ1-5|-|-
CASSLNSLWQPQHF
TGTGCCAGCAGCTTAAACAGTTTATGGCAGCCCCAGCATTTT